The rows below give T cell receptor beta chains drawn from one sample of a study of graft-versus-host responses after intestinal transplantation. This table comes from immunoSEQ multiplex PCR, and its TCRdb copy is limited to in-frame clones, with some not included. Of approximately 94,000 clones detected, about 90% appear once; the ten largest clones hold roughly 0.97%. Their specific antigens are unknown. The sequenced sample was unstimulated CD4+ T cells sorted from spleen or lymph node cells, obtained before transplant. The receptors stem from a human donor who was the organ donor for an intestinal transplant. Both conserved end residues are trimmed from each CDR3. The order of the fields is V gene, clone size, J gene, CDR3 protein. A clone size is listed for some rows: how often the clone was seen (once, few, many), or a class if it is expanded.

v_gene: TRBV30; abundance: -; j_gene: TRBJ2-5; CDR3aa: AWSVPSVNQY
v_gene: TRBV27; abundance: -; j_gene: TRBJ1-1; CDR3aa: ASSPTGYTEAF
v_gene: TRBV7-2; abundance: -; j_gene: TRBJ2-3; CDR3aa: ASSTAVAGMAGGDTQY
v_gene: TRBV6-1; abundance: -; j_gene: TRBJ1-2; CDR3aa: ASTPRGIGYT
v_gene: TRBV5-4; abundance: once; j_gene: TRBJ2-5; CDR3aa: ASSSLRAQETQY
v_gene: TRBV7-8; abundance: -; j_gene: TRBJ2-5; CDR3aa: ASSFRLAGDLETQY
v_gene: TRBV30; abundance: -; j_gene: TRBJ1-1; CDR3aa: AWSDRETAF
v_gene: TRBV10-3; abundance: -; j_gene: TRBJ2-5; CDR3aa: AISGTVETQY
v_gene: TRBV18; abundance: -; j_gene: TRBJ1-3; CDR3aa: ASSPPAGATGNTIY
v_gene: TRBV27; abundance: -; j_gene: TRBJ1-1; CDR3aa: ASSLQGGSAF
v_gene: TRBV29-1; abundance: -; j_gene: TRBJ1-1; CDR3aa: STKVGGNTEAF
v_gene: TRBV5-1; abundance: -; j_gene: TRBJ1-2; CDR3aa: ASSFETARNGYT
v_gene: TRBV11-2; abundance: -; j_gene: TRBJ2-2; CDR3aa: ASSLSLQGFWPGELF
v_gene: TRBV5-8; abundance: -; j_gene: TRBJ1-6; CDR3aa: ASRTGQFYNSPLH
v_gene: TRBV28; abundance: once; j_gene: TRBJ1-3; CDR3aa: ASSLSLGDGNTIY
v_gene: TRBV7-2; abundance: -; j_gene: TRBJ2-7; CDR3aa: ASSLTGTSPYEQY
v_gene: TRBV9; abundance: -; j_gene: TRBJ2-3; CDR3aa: ASSVSGGAGTDTQY
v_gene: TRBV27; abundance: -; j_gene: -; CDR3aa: ASRRERGQTYEQY
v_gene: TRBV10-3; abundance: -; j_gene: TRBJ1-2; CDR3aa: AISEDTNYGYT
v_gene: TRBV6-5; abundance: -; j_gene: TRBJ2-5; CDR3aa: ASSYSTSGVLETQY
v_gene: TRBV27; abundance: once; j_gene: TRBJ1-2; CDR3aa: ASSLGQGNNYGYT
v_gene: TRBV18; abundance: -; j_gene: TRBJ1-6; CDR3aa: ASSRDRAHSNSPLH
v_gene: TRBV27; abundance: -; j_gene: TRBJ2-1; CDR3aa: ASSEGLAGGSEQF
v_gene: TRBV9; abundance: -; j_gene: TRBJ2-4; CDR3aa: ASSVGLAKNIQY
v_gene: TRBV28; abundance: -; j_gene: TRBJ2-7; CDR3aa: ASSETSGGSYEQY
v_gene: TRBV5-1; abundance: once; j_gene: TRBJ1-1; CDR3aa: ASSLPRGVNTEAF
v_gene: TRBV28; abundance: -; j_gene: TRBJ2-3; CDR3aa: ASQQGLAVVPDTQY
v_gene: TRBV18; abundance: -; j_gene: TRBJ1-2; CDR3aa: ASSPTPNSFRGANYGYT
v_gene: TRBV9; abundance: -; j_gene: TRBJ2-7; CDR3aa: ASSPRDRGYEQY
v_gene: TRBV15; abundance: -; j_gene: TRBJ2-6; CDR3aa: ATSRDRGRNSGANVLT
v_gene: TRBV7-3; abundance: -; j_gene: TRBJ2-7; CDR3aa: ASSLGLAASHEQY
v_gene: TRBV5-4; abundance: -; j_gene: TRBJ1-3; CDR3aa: ASSRSGISGNTIY
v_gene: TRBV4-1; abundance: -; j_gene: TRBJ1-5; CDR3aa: ASSQEGQTNQPQH
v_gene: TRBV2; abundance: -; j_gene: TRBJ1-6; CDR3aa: ASSLAGTYNSPLH
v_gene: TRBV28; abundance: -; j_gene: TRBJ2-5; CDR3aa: ASSLGGRVTQY
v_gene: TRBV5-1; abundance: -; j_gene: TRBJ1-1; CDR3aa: ASSPRTANTEAF
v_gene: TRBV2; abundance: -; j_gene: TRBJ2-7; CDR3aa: ASWTSGGARYEQY
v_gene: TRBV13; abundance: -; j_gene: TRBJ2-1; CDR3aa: ASSLGTGISNEQF
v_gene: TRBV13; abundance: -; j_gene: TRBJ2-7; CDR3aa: ASTPPGAGIYEQY
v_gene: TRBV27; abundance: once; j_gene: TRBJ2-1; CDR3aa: ASSPRGFPYNEQF
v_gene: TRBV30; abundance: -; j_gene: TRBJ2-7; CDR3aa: AWSPTYYEQY
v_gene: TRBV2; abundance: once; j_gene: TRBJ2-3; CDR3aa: ASSEALIRELTDTQY
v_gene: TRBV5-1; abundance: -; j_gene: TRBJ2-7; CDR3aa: ASSLAGQWVYEQY
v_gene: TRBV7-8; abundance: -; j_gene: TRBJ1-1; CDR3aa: ASSLEFVATEAF
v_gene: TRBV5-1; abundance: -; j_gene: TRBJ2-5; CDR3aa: ASSLVNRGSKETQY
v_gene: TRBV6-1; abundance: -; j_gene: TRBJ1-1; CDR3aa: ASSDGWRPLNTEAF
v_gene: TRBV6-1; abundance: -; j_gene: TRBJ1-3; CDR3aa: ASSEAPTGGWATIY